These T cell receptor beta chains were read from a single sample in a study of ipilimumab plus nivolumab after autologous stem cell transplantation. Generated by immunoSEQ multiplex PCR, the TCRdb table keeps only in-frame clones and is missing some. Of some 15,000 clones in the sample, 75% to 85% were seen once. Sample: PBMCs, taken in a trial of ipilimumab plus nivolumab as post-transplant consolidation. All receptors derive from a male donor with diffuse large B-cell lymphoma. CDR3s include the opening cysteine and the closing phenylalanine or tryptophan. Each record gives: clone size, J gene, V gene, D gene, CDR3 DNA, CDR3 protein. D genes are given only for firm matches. Clone size appears in some rows only: once, few, many, or a class for an expanded clone.

>.|TRBJ1-5|TRBV4-2|.
TGTGCCAGCAGCCAAGAAGTGGGGCAGCCCCAGCATTTT
CASSQEVGQPQHF
>.|TRBJ2-1|TRBV6-1|TRBD2
TGTGCCAGCAGTGCTGGACTAGCGGGGACTAACAATGAGCAGTTCTTC
CASSAGLAGTNNEQFF
>.|TRBJ2-7|TRBV11-2|.
TGTGCCAGCAGCTTTACAGAGTCCGAGCAGTACTTC
CASSFTESEQYF
>.|TRBJ2-1|TRBV5-8|.
TGTGCCAGCAGACCCCGATCTTACAGCTCCTACAATGAGCAGTTCTTC
CASRPRSYSSYNEQFF
>.|TRBJ1-2|TRBV6-1|.
TGTGCCAGCAGGGACAGTCTCTATGGCTACACCTTC
CASRDSLYGYTF
>few|TRBJ2-3|TRBV7-8|.
TGTGCCAGCAGCTTCTCTCGGGCGGGGCCCACAGATACGCAGTATTTT
CASSFSRAGPTDTQYF
>once|TRBJ1-1|TRBV29-1|.
TGCAGCGTGGGGGAGGGGGGAACTGAAGCTTTCTTT
CSVGEGGTEAFF
>.|TRBJ2-6|TRBV5-1|.
TGCGCCAGCAGCTTGGCCGTGGGGGCCAACGTCCTGACTTTC
CASSLAVGANVLTF
>.|TRBJ2-3|TRBV7-2|.
TGTGCCAGCAGCTTAGCGAAGGGGGGGGGCCTCACAGATACGCAGTATTTT
CASSLAKGGGLTDTQYF
>.|TRBJ1-1|TRBV18|.
TGTGCCAGCTCACCACCGATGACGGTGAACACTGAAGCTTTCTTT
CASSPPMTVNTEAFF
>once|TRBJ2-5|TRBV7-3|.
TGTGCCAGCAGCTTGGGGGCCCCCCAAGAGACCCAGTACTTC
CASSLGAPQETQYF
>.|TRBJ1-5|TRBV28|TRBD1
TGTGCCAGCAGGGGCCGACAGGGGGCACGGAGCAATCAGCCCCAGCATTTT
CASRGRQGARSNQPQHF
>few|TRBJ1-2|TRBV9|TRBD1
TGTGCCAGCAGCGGGGGTCCGGGACAGCTTCTCTATGGCTACACCTTC
CASSGGPGQLLYGYTF
>.|TRBJ2-2|TRBV6-4|.
TGTGCCAGCAGTGCCCAGACTATGGGCGGGGAGCTGTTTTTT
CASSAQTMGGELFF
>.|TRBJ2-5|TRBV9|.
TGTGCCAGCAGCGTAGCAACGGACCAAGGGGAGACCCAGTACTTC
CASSVATDQGETQYF
>.|TRBJ2-7|TRBV13|.
TGTGCCAGCAGCTTAATGCGGACCTACGAGCAGTACTTC
CASSLMRTYEQYF
>.|TRBJ2-6|TRBV30|TRBD1
TGTGCCTGGAGTCCCGGGACAGGGGTTTTCAGCTCTGGGGCCAACGTCCTGACTTTC
CAWSPGTGVFSSGANVLTF
>.|TRBJ1-5|TRBV28|.
TGTGCCAGCAGTTTACAGGGCAATCAGCCCCAGCATTTT
CASSLQGNQPQHF
>.|TRBJ1-2|TRBV28|.
TGTGCCAGCAGTTATAACAGAGATTCGCCTGGCTACACCTTC
CASSYNRDSPGYTF
>.|TRBJ2-7|TRBV10-3|TRBD2
TGTGCCATCAGATTTAGCGGGGACACCTACGAGCAGTACTTC
CAIRFSGDTYEQYF
>.|TRBJ1-6|TRBV5-1|.
TGCGCCAGCAGCGCCGAAGCTAATTCACCCCTCCACTTT
CASSAEANSPLHF
>.|TRBJ2-3|TRBV6-4|TRBD2
TGTGCCAGCAGTGAGCGGGGGGGCACAGATACGCAGTATTTT
CASSERGGTDTQYF
>.|TRBJ2-7|TRBV4-1|TRBD2
TGCGCCAGCAGCCATGGCCCACCGGGACTAGCGGAGGGTGGGGTTTTTTACGAGCAGTACTTC
CASSHGPPGLAEGGVFYEQYF
>few|TRBJ1-6|TRBV2|.
TGTGCCAGCAGCGGTGCGCGGGATTCACCCCTCCACTTT
CASSGARDSPLHF
>few|TRBJ2-5|TRBV28|TRBD1
TGTGCCAGCAGTGTACCAAGGACAGGCCAAGAGACCCAGTACTTC
CASSVPRTGQETQYF